The 12 T cell receptor beta chains below were found in one sample sequenced in a study of cytotoxic CD8 clonotypes in ibrutinib-treated CLL. The data were produced by immunoSEQ multiplex PCR, yet TCRdb's version contains in-frame clones alone and is incomplete. The table includes approximately 190,000 clones, approximately 75% detected once. The sample in question was PBMCs, obtained after 12 months of ibrutinib treatment. These receptors were obtained from a human donor with chronic lymphocytic leukemia.

This chain's CDR3 is CASSRGQGDYNEQFF. In nucleotides, the CDR3 is TGTGCCAGCAGTCGCGGACAGGGGGACTACAATGAGCAGTTCTTC. The chain combines TRBV27 with TRBJ2-1; 10 nucleotides line up with TRBD1. With 5 bases clipped from V and 3 bases from J, the junction kept 4 bases outside the gene matches. CDR1 is MNHEY and CDR2 is SMNVEV in the germline V gene (reference sequence). The CDR3 loop spans 15 amino acids.

V and J are TRBV25-1 and TRBJ2-7; tentatively, D is TRBD1 (5 bases). V lost 8 bases, J lost 2 bases, and 19 bases lay in between. The CDR3 length is 15 residues. The germline V gene encodes CDR1 MGHDK and CDR2 SYGVNS. Here the CDR3 DNA reads TGTGCCAGCGCGTCCACCCGGACAACGCCCTACGAGCAGTACTTC. Amino acids: CASASTRTTPYEQYF.

The V and J genes are TRBV7-6 and TRBJ1-2, with a weak D call TRBD1 (6 bases). V lost 5 bases to trimming and J lost 1 base, with 11 bases between them. The CDR3 consists of 14 residues. CDR1 and CDR2 (germline): SGHVS, FNYEAQ. DNA for the CDR3: TGTGCCAGCAGCACCGGACAGAGTAACTATGGCTACACCTTC. Translated: CASSTGQSNYGYTF.

The table lists this clone with a few counts. The genes are TRBV12-5 and TRBJ2-3, with D possibly being TRBD1 (6 bases). The ends were cut back, 4 bases at V and 10 bases at J, with 24 bases in the middle. The CDR3 length is 16 residues. The germline gives CDR1 LGHNT, CDR2 FRNRAP. The CDR3 loop is CASGWGHPGRRGPQYF. The CDR3 DNA reads TGTGCTAGTGGTTGGGGACACCCGGGGCGTAGAGGGCCGCAGTATTTT.

This clone was observed a few times. Here the CDR3 reads CASSLSQGDYGYTF. As DNA, the CDR3 is TGTGCCAGCAGTCTCTCGCAGGGGGACTATGGCTACACCTTC. The V and J genes are TRBV6-1 and TRBJ1-2; 7 bases align to TRBD1. V gave up 5 bases and J gave up 3 bases; unmatched junction bases: 6. Germline values: CDR1 MNHNS, CDR2 SASEGT. CDR3 length: 14 residues.

J is TRBJ1-1 and V is TRBV7-2; 8 positions agree with TRBD1. Germline V gives CDR1 SGHTA, CDR2 FQGNSA. J lost 0 bases, V lost 5 bases, and 11 bases had no gene match. This CDR3 has 17 residues. The DNA of the CDR3 is TGTGCCAGCAGCGACCCCCGCGGACAGGGTATGAACACTGAAGCTTTCTTT. Residues: CASSDPRGQGMNTEAFF.

V is TRBV30 and J is TRBJ2-7; 7 positions match TRBD2. Germline V gene sequence: CDR1 GTSNPN, CDR2 SVGIG (reference sequence). The trim removed 5 bases at V and 6 bases at J, leaving 4 bases unmatched. CDR3 length: 11 residues. DNA for the CDR3: TGTGCCTGGGCCGGGGGGTCCGAGCAGTACTTC. It is translated as CAWAGGSEQYF.

This clone has only one observation. The CDR3 spells CSVAVGGYEQYF. The CDR3 DNA is TGCAGCGTGGCGGTAGGGGGATACGAGCAGTACTTC. The V and J genes are TRBV29-1 and TRBJ2-7; D perhaps matches TRBD1 (6 bases). CDR3 size: 12 residues. Germline V CDR1 and CDR2: SQVTM, ANQGSEA. V gave up 6 bases and J gave up 4 bases, with 13 bases separating them.

This clone has only a few counts. The chain uses TRBV18 and TRBJ1-1; D is undetermined. V was clipped by 1 base and J by 4 bases, with 7 bases between them. CDR3 length: 13 residues. Germline-derived CDR1 and CDR2 are KGHSH and LQKENI. The CDR3 coding sequence is TGTGCCAGCTCACCACGCGCGGGCACTGAAGCTTTCTTT. Translation gives CASSPRAGTEAFF.

CDR3 sequence: CSVDSGQGVTDTQYF. The CDR3 region has the DNA TGCAGCGTTGACTCGGGACAGGGGGTCACAGATACGCAGTATTTT. The rearrangement joins TRBV29-1 to TRBJ2-3; TRBD1 aligns across 11 bases. This CDR3 is built from 15 residues. The V and J ends lost 3 bases and 2 bases, in that order; junction bases with no gene match: 4. Germline V gene sequence: CDR1 SQVTM, CDR2 ANQGSEA.

Here the CDR3 DNA reads TGCAGCGTTGACACCGGGACAGGGGGGGCCTACGAGCAGTACTTC. Encoded protein: CSVDTGTGGAYEQYF. The rearrangement links TRBV29-1 to TRBJ2-7; TRBD1 matches at 11 bases. The CDR3 is 15 amino acids. In germline, CDR1 is SQVTM, CDR2 ANQGSEA. The ends lost 3 bases at V and 2 bases at J; junction bases unmatched: 6.

The genes are TRBV19 and TRBJ1-1; D gene ambiguous. Trimming left V 3 bases short and J 3 bases short, with 5 bases between. CDR3 length equals 12 residues. Germline lookup yields CDR1 LNHDA and CDR2 SQIVND (reference sequence). The CDR3 loop is CASSMGYTEAFF. In nucleotides, the CDR3 is TGTGCCAGTAGTATGGGGTACACTGAAGCTTTCTTT. The full variable domain, its missing parts supplied by reference TRBV19 and TRBJ1-1, is DGGITQSPKYLFRKEGQNVTLSCEQNLNHDAMYWYRQDPGQGLRLIYYSQIVNDFQKGDIAEGYSVSREKKESFPLTVTSAQKNPTAFYLCASSMGYTEAFFGQGTRLTVV.